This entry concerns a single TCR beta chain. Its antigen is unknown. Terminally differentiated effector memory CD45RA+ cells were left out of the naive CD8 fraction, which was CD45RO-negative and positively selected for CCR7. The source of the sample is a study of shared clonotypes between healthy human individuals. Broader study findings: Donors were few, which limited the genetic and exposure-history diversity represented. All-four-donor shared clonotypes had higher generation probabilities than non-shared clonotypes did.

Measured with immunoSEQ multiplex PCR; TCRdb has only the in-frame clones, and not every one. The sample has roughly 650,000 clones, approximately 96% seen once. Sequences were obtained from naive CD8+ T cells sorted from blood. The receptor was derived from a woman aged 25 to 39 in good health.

The CDR3 bases are TGTGGAACAGCCAGCGAGACAGTCGAGGGGACCTACGAGCAGTACTTC. Translated: CGTASETVEGTYEQYF. This rearrangement joins TRBV7-2 to TRBJ2-7, with D perhaps being TRBD1 or TRBD2 (5 bases each). CDR1 is SGHTA and CDR2 is FQGNSA in the germline V gene. The CDR3 extends over 16 amino acids. Full variable domain (remainder filled in from reference TRBV7-2 and TRBJ2-7): GAGVSQSPSNKVTEKGKDVELRCDPISGHTALYWYRQSLGQGLEFLIYFQGNSAPDKSGLPSDRFSAERTGGSVSTLTIQRTQQEDSAVYLCGTASETVEGTYEQYFGPGTRLTVT.